The rows below give T cell receptor beta chains drawn from one sample of a study of neurological immune-mediated disorders. TCRdb ran MiXCR on the 5' RACE reads and lists one entry per CDR3 protein. The table lists about 55,000 distinct CDR3 sequences, around 4% of them singletons. Sequenced: PBMCs. Every receptor here comes from a man under 40 with multiple sclerosis. The CDR3 runs from the conserved cysteine through the conserved F or W. Fields, in order: CDR3 protein, CDR3 DNA, clone size, D gene, V gene, J gene. A D gene is named only where the DNA matches it firmly. The size entry is marked missing in some rows and otherwise reads once, few, many or a size class.

CASSGQGSQPQNF	TGTGCCAGCAGCGGACAGGGAAGTCAGCCCCAGAATTTT	NA	TRBD1	TRBV7-9	TRBJ1-5
CASSGGDRSFF	TGTGCCAGCAGTGGGGGGGACAGGTCTTTCTTT	many	TRBD1	TRBV2	TRBJ1-1
CSARGQGNYEQYF	TGCAGTGCTAGAGGACAGGGGAACTACGAGCAGTACTTC	many	TRBD1	TRBV20-1	TRBJ2-7
CSVASSAGPEEKLFF	TGCAGCGTTGCCAGTAGTGCAGGGCCTGAAGAAAAACTGTTTTTT	many	NA	TRBV29-1	TRBJ1-4
CASSLPTEYNEQFF	TGTGCCAGCAGCTTACCCACAGAGTACAATGAGCAGTTCTTC	many	NA	TRBV5-5	TRBJ2-1
CASSLATSADTDTQYF	TGCGCCAGCTCCTTGGCAACTAGCGCAGACACAGATACGCAGTATTTT	many	TRBD2	TRBV5-1	TRBJ2-3
CSVGSGLARNEQFF	TGCAGCGTTGGGTCGGGACTAGCGAGGAATGAGCAGTTCTTC	many	TRBD2	TRBV29-1	TRBJ2-1
CASGRGYQPQNF	TGTGCCAGCGGCCGAGGGTATCAGCCCCAGAATTTT	few	NA	TRBV2	TRBJ1-5
CASSYGRNDYGYTF	TGTGCCAGCAGTTACGGTCGGAATGACTATGGCTACACCTTC	many	NA	TRBV6-5	TRBJ1-2
CATATPGRPQHF	TGTGCCACCGCGACCCCGGGGAGGCCCCAGCATTTT	many	NA	TRBV24-1	TRBJ1-5
CSASGRGGIQYF	TGCAGTGCTTCGGGTCGGGGAGGCATTCAGTACTTC	many	NA	TRBV20-1	TRBJ2-4
CASSLGTGGSEQFF	TGTGCCAGCAGCTTGGGCACAGGGGGAAGTGAGCAGTTCTTC	many	TRBD1	TRBV5-8	TRBJ2-1
CASSPLHGGNTGELFF	TGCGCCAGCAGCCCCCTCCACGGGGGGAACACCGGGGAGCTGTTTTTT	few	NA	TRBV5-1	TRBJ2-2
CASRPGGNQPQNF	TGTGCCAGCAGGCCGGGAGGCAATCAGCCCCAGAATTTT	few	NA	TRBV12-3/TRBV12-4	TRBJ1-5
CASSPPTGARNEQFF	TGTGCCAGCAGCCCCCCGACGGGGGCAAGGAATGAGCAGTTCTTC	NA	NA	TRBV7-9	TRBJ2-1
CASRGQGTEAFF	TGTGCCAGCAGGGGACAGGGGACTGAAGCTTTCTTT	many	TRBD1	TRBV7-9	TRBJ1-1
CASSFRDRWGYTF	TGTGCCAGCAGTTTCCGGGACCGCTGGGGCTACACCTTC	many	NA	TRBV12-3/TRBV12-4	TRBJ1-2
CAIREVGELFF	TGTGCCATCAGAGAGGTCGGGGAGCTGTTTTTT	many	NA	TRBV10-3	TRBJ2-2
CSVELAVDNYGYTF	TGCAGCGTTGAATTGGCAGTAGATAACTATGGCTACACCTTC	many	NA	TRBV29-1	TRBJ1-2
CASSLVGGALGGYTF	TGTGCCAGCAGCTTAGTCGGAGGGGCCCTGGGGGGCTACACCTTC	many	NA	TRBV7-2	TRBJ1-2
CASSLAQNNEQFF	TGCGCCAGCAGCTTGGCCCAAAACAATGAGCAGTTCTTC	many	NA	TRBV5-1	TRBJ2-1
CASSVGGGLTYEQYF	TGTGCCAGCAGCGTAGGCGGGGGCCTAACCTACGAGCAGTACTTC	many	NA	TRBV9	TRBJ2-7
CASSPNYEQYF	TGTGCCAGCAGTCCCAATTACGAGCAGTACTTC	many	NA	TRBV7-8	TRBJ2-7
CASSPSGGGSYEQYF	TGTGCCAGCAGCCCGAGCGGCGGGGGCTCCTACGAGCAGTACTTC	many	TRBD2	TRBV9	TRBJ2-7
CASSGGADLSGSPLHF	TGCGCCAGCAGCGGAGGGGCGGACCTCTCGGGTTCACCCCTCCACTTT	many	NA	TRBV4-1	TRBJ1-6
CASSHARDRNQPQHF	TGCGCCAGCAGCCATGCCCGGGACAGAAATCAGCCCCAGCATTTT	many	TRBD1	TRBV4-1	TRBJ1-5
CASSRVQDTDTQYF	TGTGCCAGCTCACGGGTGCAAGACACAGATACGCAGTATTTT	many	NA	TRBV18	TRBJ2-3
CASSSWTGPNEQFF	TGCGCCAGCAGCTCCTGGACAGGGCCCAATGAGCAGTTCTTC	many	TRBD1	TRBV5-1	TRBJ2-1
CSVAFSAGQGNNQPQNF	TGCAGCGTTGCTTTCTCTGCCGGACAGGGGAACAATCAGCCCCAGAATTTT	NA	TRBD1	TRBV29-1	TRBJ1-5
CASSQIAGDTDTQYF	TGTGCCAGCAGCCAAATAGCGGGGGACACAGATACGCAGTATTTT	many	TRBD2	TRBV3-1	TRBJ2-3
CASSPRLGRSEKLFF	TGTGCCAGCTCACCACGACTAGGGAGATCTGAAAAACTGTTTTTT	NA	NA	TRBV18	TRBJ1-4
CASSQETGQAFF	TGTGCCAGCAGCCAAGAGACAGGGCAAGCTTTCTTT	many	TRBD1	TRBV14	TRBJ1-1
CSAPIVGLVISEQFF	TGCAGTGCCCCCATCGTGGGACTAGTGATTAGCGAGCAGTTCTTC	many	TRBD2	TRBV20-1	TRBJ2-1
CASSQYRDGYGYTF	TGTGCCAGCAGTCAATACAGGGACGGCTATGGCTACACCTTC	many	NA	TRBV6-5	TRBJ1-2
CSARKETQYF	TGCAGTGCTAGGAAAGAGACCCAGTACTTC	many	NA	TRBV20-1	TRBJ2-5
CASSSELGVYNEQFF	TGCGCCAGCAGCTCAGAACTCGGGGTCTACAATGAGCAGTTCTTC	many	NA	TRBV5-1	TRBJ2-1
CSAGAVSGNTIYF	TGCAGTGCTGGAGCAGTTTCGGGAAACACCATATATTTT	many	NA	TRBV20-1	TRBJ1-3
CATLPGGQNLAKNIQYF	TGTGCCACCCTACCGGGAGGGCAAAATTTAGCCAAAAACATTCAGTACTTC	many	TRBD2	TRBV6-6	TRBJ2-4
CASSSRTVGGTQYF	TGTGCCAGCAGTTCCCGGACAGTGGGGGGGACCCAGTACTTC	NA	NA	TRBV27	TRBJ2-5
CASRGLHMPDTQYF	TGTGCCAGCAGGGGACTTCACATGCCAGATACGCAGTATTTT	many	NA	TRBV28	TRBJ2-3
CASSQPRGLGYNEQFF	TGTGCCAGCAGCCAGCCCAGAGGGCTTGGGTACAATGAGCAGTTCTTC	many	NA	TRBV7-3	TRBJ2-1
CATSRGVSGELFF	TGTGCCACCAGCAGGGGAGTATCCGGGGAGCTGTTTTTT	many	NA	TRBV15	TRBJ2-2
CASSLGHRAGTEAFF	TGTGCCAGCAGCTTAGGTCACAGGGCTGGCACTGAAGCTTTCTTT	many	NA	TRBV7-2	TRBJ1-1
CASSPSGTVSYNEQFF	TGCGCCAGCAGCCCCTCCGGGACTGTCTCCTACAATGAGCAGTTCTTC	many	NA	TRBV5-1	TRBJ2-1
CSQRRGTEAFF	TGCAGTCAACGACGGGGCACTGAAGCTTTCTTT	many	NA	TRBV20-1	TRBJ1-1
CASLDRGRYEQYF	TGTGCCAGCCTCGACAGGGGACGCTACGAGCAGTACTTC	NA	TRBD1	TRBV6-6	TRBJ2-7